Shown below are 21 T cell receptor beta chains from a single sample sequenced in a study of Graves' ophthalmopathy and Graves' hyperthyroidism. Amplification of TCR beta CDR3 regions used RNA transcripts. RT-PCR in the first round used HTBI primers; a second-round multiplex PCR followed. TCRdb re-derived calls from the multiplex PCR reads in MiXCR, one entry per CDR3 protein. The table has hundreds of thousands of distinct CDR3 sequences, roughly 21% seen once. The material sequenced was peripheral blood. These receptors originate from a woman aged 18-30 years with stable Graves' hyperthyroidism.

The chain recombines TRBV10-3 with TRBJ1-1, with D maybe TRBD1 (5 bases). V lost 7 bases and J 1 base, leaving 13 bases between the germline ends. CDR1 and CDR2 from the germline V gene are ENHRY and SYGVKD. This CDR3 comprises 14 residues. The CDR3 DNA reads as TGTGCCATCACCGAGGGACGGGAGAACACTGAAGCTTTCTTT. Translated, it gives CAITEGRENTEAFF.

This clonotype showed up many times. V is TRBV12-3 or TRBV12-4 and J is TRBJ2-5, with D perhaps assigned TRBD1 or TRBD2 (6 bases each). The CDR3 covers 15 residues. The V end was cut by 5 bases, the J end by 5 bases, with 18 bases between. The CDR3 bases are TGTGCCAGCAGTCACGAAGGGGGTGGAGGGGAGACCCAGTACTTC. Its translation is CASSHEGGGGETQYF.

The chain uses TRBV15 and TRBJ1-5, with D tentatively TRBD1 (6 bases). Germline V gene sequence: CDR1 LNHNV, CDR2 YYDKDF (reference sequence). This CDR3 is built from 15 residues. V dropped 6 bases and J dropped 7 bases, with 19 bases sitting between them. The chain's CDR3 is CATRQQGRREQPQHF. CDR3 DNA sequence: TGTGCCACCAGACAGCAGGGGAGGAGGGAACAGCCCCAGCATTTT.

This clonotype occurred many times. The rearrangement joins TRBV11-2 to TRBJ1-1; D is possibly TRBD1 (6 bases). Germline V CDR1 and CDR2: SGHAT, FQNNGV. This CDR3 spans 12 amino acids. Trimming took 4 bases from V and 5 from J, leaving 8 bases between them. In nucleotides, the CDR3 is TGTGCCAGCAGCTGGGGACAAACTGAAGCTTTCTTT. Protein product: CASSWGQTEAFF.

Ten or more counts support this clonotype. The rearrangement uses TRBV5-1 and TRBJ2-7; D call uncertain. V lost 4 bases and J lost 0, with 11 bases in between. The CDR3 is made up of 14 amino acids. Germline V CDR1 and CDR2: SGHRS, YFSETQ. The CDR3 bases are TGCGCCAGCAGCATCGACATGAGCTCCTACGAGCAGTACTTC. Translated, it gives CASSIDMSSYEQYF. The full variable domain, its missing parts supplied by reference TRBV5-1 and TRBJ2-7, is KAGVTQTPRYLIKTRGQQVTLSCSPISGHRSVSWYQQTPGQGLQFLFEYFSETQRNKGNFPGRFSGRQFSNSRSEMNVSTLELGDSALYLCASSIDMSSYEQYFGPGTRLTVT.

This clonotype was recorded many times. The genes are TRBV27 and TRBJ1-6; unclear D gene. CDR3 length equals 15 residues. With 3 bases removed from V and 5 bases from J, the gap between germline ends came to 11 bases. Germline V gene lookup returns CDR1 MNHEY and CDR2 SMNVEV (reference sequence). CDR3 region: CASSFTGLDNSPLHF. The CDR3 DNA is TGTGCCAGCAGTTTTACCGGGTTGGATAATTCACCCCTCCACTTT.

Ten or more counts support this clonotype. The CDR3 reads CASSRDSDFYYEQYF. In nucleotides, the CDR3 is TGTGCCAGCAGTCGGGACAGTGATTTCTACTACGAGCAGTACTTC. The chain combines TRBV6-5 with TRBJ2-7; 7 bases line up with TRBD1. With 5 bases clipped from V and 3 bases from J, the junction kept 10 bases outside the gene matches. CDR1 MNHEY and CDR2 SVGAGI come from the germline V gene. The CDR3 runs to 15 residues.

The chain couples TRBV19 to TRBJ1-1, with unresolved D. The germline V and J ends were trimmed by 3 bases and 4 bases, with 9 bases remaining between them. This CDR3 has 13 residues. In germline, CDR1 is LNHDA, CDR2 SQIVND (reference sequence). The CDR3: CASSILLATEAFF. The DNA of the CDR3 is TGTGCCAGTAGTATTTTACTTGCCACTGAAGCTTTCTTT.

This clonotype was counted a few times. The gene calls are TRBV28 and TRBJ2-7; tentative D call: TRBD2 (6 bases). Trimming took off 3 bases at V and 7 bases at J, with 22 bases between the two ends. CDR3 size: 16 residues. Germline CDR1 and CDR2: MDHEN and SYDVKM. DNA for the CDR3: TGTGCCAGCAGTTTCCTAGGAGGGACCCCAGGATTGGAGCAGTACTTC. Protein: CASSFLGGTPGLEQYF.

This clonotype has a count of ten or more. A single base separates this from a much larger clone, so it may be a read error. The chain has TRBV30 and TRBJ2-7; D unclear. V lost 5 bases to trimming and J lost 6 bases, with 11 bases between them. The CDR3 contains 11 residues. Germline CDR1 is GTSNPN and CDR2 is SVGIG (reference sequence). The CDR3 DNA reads TGTGCCTGGCAGCTGGGTCGCGAGCAGTACTTC. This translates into CAWQLGREQYF.

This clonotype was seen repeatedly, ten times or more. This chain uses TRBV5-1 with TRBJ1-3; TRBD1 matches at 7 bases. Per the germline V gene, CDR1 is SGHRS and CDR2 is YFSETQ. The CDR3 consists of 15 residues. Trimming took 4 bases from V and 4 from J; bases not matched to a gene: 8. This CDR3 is CASSSTTGRGNTIYF. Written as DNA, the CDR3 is TGCGCCAGCAGCAGTACGACAGGGCGAGGAAACACCATATATTTT. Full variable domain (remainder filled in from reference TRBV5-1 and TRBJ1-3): KAGVTQTPRYLIKTRGQQVTLSCSPISGHRSVSWYQQTPGQGLQFLFEYFSETQRNKGNFPGRFSGRQFSNSRSEMNVSTLELGDSALYLCASSSTTGRGNTIYFGEGSWLTVV.

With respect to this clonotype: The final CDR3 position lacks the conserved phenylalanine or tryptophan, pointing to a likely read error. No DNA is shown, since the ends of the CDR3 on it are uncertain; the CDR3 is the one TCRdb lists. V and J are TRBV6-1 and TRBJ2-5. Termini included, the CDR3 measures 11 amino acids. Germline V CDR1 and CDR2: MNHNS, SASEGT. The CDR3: CSSTLSRTLNV.

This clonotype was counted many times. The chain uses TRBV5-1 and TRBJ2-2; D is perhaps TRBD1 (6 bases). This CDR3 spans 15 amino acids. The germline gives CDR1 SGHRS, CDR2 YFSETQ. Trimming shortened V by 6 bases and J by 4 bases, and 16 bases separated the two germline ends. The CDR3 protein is CASKRTAKGTGELFF. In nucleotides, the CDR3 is TGCGCCAGCAAAAGGACAGCCAAGGGCACCGGGGAGCTGTTTTTT.

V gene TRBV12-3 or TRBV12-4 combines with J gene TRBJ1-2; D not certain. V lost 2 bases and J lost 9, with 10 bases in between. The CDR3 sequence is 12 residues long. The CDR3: CASSLYTDRYTF. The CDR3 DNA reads TGTGCCAGCAGTTTATACACGGATCGCTACACCTTC.

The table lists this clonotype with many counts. DNA of the CDR3: TGTGCCAGCAGTTTACCTAGCGGGAGGCCCTCCTACGAGCAGTACTTC. Encoded protein: CASSLPSGRPSYEQYF. The chain is built from TRBV28 and TRBJ2-7; 11 bases align to TRBD2. The CDR3 is 16 amino acids. The germline CDR1 and CDR2 sequences are MDHEN and SYDVKM. V gave up 2 bases and J gave up 0 bases; unmatched junction bases: 3.

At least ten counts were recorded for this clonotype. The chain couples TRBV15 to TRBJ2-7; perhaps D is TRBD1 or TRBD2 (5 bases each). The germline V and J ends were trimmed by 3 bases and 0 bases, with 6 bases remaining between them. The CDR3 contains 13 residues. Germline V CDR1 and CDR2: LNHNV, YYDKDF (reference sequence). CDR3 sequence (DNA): TGTGCCACCAGCAGGAGGGGCTCCTACGAGCAGTACTTC. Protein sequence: CATSRRGSYEQYF.

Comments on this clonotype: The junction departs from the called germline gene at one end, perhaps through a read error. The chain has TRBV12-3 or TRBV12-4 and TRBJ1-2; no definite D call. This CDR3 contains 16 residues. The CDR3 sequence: CASSTDPRLATYGYTF. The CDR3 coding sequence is TGTGCCAGCAGCACCGACCCGCGACTGGCCACCTATGGTTACACCTTC.

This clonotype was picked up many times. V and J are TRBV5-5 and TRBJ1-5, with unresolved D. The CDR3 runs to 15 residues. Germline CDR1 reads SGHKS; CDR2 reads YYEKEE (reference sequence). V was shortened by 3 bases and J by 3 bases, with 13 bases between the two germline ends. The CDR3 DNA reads TGTGCCAGCAGCTCGGGTCCCTGGAACAATCAGCCCCAGCATTTT. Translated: CASSSGPWNNQPQHF.

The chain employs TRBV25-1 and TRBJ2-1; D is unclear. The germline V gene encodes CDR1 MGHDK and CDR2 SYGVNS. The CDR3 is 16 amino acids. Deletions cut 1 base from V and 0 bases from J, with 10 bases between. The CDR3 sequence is CASSESDWSSYNEQFF. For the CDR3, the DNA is TGTGCCAGCAGTGAATCAGACTGGAGCTCCTACAATGAGCAGTTCTTC.

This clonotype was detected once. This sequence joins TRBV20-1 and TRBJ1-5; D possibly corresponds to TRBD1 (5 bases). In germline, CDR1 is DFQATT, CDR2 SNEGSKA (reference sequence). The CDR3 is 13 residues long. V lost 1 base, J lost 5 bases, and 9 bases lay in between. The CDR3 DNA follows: TGCAGTGCTAGAGCACAGGTGGATCAGCCCCAGCATTTT. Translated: CSARAQVDQPQHF.

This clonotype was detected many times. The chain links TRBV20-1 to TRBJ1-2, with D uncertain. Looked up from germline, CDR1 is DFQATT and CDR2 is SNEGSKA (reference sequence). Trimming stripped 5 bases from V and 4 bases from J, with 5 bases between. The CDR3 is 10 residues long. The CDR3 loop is CSASTYGYTF. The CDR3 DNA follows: TGCAGTGCTTCCACCTATGGCTACACCTTC.